This T cell receptor (beta chain) came from a study of cytomegalovirus exposure and HLA in healthy donors. This PCR relied on a set of 60 Vbeta primers and 13 Jbeta primers. The table came from immunoSEQ multiplex PCR; TCRdb's copy has only in-frame clones and leaves some out. The repertoire holds about 110,000 clones, with 75% to 90% as singletons. V lost 0 bases, J lost 5 bases, and 11 bases stayed unmatched. Looked up from germline, CDR1 is SGHRS and CDR2 is YFSETQ. The CDR3 length is 17 residues. The sequenced sample was PBMCs. The source is a man aged 35 to 55 in good health and CMV-seronegative. The chain employs TRBV5-1 and TRBJ2-7, with TRBD1 matching 10 bases. CDR3 DNA: TGCGCCAGCAGCTTGGGTCCCTCAGGGACAGGGGCCCACGAGCAGTACTTC. Its protein product is CASSLGPSGTGAHEQYF.